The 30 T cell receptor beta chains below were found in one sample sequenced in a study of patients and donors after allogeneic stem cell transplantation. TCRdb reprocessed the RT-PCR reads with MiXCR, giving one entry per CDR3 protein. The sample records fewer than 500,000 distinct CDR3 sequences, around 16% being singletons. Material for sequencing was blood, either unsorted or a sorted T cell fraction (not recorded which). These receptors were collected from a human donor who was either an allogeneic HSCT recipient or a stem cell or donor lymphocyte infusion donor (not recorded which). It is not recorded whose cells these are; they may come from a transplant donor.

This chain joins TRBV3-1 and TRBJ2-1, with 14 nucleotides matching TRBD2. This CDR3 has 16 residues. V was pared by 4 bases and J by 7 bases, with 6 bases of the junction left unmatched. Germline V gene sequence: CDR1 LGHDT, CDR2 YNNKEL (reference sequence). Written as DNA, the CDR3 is TGTGCCAGCAGCCGAGCGGGACTAGCGGGAGTTAATGAGCAGTTCTTC. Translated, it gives CASSRAGLAGVNEQFF.

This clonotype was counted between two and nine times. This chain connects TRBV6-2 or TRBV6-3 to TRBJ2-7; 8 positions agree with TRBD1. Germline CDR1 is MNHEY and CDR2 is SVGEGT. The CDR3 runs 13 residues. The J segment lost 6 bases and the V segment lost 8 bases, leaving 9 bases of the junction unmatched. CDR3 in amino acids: CASGGQGHGEQYF. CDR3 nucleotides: TGTGCCAGCGGCGGACAGGGACATGGCGAGCAGTACTTC.

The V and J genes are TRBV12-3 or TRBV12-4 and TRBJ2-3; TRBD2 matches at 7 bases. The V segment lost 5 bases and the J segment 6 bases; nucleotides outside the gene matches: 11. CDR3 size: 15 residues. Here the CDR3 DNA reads TGTGCCAGCAGTCCTAGAGCGGGGAAGGCGGATACGCAGTATTTT. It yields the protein CASSPRAGKADTQYF.

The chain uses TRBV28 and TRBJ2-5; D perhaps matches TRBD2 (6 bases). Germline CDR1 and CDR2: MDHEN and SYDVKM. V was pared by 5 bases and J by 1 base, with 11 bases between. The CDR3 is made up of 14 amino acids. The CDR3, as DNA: TGTGCCAGCAGTCCCCGGGAGTTCCAAGAGACCCAGTACTTC. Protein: CASSPREFQETQYF.

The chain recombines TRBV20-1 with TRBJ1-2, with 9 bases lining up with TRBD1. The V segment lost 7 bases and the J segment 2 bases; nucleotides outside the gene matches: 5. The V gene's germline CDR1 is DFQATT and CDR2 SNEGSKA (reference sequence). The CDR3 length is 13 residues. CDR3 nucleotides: TGCAGTGTTCTGGGACAGGGAAACTATGGCTACACCTTC. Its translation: CSVLGQGNYGYTF.

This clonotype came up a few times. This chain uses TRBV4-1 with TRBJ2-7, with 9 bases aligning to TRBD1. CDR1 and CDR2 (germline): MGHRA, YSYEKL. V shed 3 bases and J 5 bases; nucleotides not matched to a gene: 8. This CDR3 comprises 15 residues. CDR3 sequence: CASSHGTGRSHEQYF. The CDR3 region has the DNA TGCGCCAGCAGCCACGGGACAGGGCGAAGCCACGAGCAGTACTTC.

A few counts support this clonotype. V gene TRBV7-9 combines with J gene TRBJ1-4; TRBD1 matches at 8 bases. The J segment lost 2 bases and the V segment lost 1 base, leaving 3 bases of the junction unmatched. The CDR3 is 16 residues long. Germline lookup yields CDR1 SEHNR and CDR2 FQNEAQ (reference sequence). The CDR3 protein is CASSLDRGNTNEKLFF. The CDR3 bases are TGTGCCAGCAGCTTAGACAGGGGGAATACTAATGAAAAACTGTTTTTT.

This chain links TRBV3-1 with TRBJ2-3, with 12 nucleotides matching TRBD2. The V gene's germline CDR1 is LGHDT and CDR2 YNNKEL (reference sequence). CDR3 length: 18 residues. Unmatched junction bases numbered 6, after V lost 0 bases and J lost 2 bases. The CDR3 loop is CASSQDRASGGVTDTQYF. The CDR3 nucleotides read TGTGCCAGCAGCCAAGATCGGGCTAGCGGGGGGGTCACAGATACGCAGTATTTT.

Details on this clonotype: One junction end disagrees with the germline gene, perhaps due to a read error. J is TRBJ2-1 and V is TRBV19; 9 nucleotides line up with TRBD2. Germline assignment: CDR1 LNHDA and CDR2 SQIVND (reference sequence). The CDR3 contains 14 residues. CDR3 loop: CASSIQAGGGERFF. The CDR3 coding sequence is TGTGCCAGTAGTATTCAAGCGGGGGGTGGTGAGCGGTTCTTC.

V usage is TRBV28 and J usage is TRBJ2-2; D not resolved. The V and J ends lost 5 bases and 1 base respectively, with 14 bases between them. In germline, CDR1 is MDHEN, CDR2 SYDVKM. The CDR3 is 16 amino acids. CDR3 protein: CASSPLIAQNTGELFF. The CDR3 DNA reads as TGTGCCAGCAGTCCCTTAATCGCGCAGAACACCGGGGAGCTGTTTTTT.

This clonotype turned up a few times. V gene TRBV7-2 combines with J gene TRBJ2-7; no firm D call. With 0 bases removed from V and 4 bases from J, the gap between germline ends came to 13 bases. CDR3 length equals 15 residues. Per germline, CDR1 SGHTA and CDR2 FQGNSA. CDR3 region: CASSLASAFSYEQYF. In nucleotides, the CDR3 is TGTGCCAGCAGCTTAGCGTCGGCCTTTTCATACGAGCAGTACTTC.

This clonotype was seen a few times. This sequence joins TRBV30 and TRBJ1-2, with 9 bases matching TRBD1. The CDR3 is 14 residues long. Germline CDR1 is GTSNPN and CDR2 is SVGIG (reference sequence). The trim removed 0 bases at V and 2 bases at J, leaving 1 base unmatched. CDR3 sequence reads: CAWSVGQGNYGYTF. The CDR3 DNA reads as TGTGCCTGGAGTGTTGGACAGGGGAACTATGGCTACACCTTC.

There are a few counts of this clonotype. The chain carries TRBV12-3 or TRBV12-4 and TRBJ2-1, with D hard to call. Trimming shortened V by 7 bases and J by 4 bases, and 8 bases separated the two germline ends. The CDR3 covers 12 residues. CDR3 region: CASIEAYNEQFF. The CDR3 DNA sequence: TGTGCCAGCATAGAGGCGTACAATGAGCAGTTCTTC.

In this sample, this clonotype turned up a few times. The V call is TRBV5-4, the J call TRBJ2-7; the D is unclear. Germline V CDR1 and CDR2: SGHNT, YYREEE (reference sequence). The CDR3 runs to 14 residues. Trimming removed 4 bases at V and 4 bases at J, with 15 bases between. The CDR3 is CASSMNLKIYEQYF. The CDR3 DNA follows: TGTGCCAGCAGCATGAACCTGAAGATTTACGAGCAGTACTTC.

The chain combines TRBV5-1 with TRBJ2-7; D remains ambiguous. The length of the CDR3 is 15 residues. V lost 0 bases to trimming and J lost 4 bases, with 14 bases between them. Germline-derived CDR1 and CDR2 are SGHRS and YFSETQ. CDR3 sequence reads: CASSLGVGMGYEQYF. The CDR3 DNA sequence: TGCGCCAGCAGCTTGGGGGTGGGGATGGGTTACGAGCAGTACTTC.

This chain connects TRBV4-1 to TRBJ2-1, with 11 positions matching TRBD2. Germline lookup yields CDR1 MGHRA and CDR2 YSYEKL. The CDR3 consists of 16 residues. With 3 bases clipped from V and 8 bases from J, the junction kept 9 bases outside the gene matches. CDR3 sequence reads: CASSHLTSGSPDEQFF. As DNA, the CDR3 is TGCGCCAGCAGCCACCTCACTAGCGGGAGTCCCGATGAGCAGTTCTTC.

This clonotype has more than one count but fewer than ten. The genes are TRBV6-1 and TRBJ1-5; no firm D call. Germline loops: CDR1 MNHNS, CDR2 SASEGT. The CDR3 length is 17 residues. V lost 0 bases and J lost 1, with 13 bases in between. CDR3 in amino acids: CASSEASPPRSNQPQHF. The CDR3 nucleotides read TGTGCCAGCAGTGAAGCAAGTCCTCCGAGGAGCAATCAGCCCCAGCATTTT.

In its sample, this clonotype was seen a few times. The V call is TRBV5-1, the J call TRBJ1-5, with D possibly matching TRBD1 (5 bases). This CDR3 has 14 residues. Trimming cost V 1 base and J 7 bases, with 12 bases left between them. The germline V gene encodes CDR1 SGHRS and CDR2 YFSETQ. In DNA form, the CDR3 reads TGCGCCAGCAGCTTGTGGGGGGTAGAACAGCCCCAGCATTTT. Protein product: CASSLWGVEQPQHF.

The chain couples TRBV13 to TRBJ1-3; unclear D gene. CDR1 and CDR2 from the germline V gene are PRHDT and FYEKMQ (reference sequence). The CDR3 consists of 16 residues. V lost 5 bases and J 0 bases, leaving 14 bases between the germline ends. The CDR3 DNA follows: TGTGCCAGCAGCGTTCTACTGGGAGCCTCTGGAAACACCATATATTTT. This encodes CASSVLLGASGNTIYF.

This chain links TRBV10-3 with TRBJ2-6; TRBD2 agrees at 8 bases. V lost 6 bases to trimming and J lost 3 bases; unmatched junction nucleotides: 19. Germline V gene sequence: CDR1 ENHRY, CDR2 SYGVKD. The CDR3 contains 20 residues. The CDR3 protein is CAIREGPVGLGESGANVLTF. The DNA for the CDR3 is TGTGCCATCAGGGAGGGCCCTGTGGGACTAGGGGAAAGTGGGGCCAACGTCCTGACTTTC.

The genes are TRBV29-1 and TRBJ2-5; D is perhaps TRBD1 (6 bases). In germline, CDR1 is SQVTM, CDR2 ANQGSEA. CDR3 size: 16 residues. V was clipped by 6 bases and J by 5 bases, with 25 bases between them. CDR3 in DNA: TGCAGCGTCCGGGATTTAACAGGGAGCTTTACGGAGACCCAGTACTTC. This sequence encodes CSVRDLTGSFTETQYF. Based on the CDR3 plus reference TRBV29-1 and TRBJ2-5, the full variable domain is SAVISQKPSRDICQRGTSLTIQCQVDSQVTMMFWYRQQPGQSLTLIATANQGSEATYESGFVIDKFPISRPNLTFSTLTVSNMSPEDSSIYLCSVRDLTGSFTETQYFGPGTRLLVL.

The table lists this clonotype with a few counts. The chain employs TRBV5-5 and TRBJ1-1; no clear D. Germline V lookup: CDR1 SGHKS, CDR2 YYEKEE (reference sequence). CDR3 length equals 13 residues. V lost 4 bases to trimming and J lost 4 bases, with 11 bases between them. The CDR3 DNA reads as TGTGCCAGCAGCCTAGGGAGGACCACTGAAGCTTTCTTT. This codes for CASSLGRTTEAFF.

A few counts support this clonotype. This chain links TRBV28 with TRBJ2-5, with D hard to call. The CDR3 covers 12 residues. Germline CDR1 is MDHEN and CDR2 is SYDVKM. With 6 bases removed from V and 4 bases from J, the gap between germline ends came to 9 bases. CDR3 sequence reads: CASSTPRETQYF. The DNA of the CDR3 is TGTGCCAGCAGCACTCCGCGAGAGACCCAGTACTTC.

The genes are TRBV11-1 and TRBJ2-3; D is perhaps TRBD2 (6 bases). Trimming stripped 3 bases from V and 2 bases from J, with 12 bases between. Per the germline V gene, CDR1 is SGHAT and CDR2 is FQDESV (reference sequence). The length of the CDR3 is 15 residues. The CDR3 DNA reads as TGTGCCAGCAGCTTGGAGGGAACAGCCACAGATACGCAGTATTTT. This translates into CASSLEGTATDTQYF.

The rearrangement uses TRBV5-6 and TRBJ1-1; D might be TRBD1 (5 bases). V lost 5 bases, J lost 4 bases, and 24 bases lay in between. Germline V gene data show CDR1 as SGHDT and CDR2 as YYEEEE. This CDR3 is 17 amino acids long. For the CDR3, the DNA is TGTGCCAGCAGACTCTCGCTGGGGGGTAAGGGTGGCACTGAAGCTTTCTTT. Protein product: CASRLSLGGKGGTEAFF.

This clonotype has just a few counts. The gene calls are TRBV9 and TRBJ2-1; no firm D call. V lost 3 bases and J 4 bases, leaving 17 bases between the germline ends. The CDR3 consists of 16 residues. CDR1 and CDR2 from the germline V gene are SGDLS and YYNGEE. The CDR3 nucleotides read TGTGCCAGCAGCGATACGACACTAAGAGATTACAATGAGCAGTTCTTC. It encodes CASSDTTLRDYNEQFF. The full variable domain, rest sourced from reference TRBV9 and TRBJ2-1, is DSGVTQTPKHLITATGQRVTLRCSPRSGDLSVYWYQQSLDQGLQFLIQYYNGEERAKGNILERFSAQQFPDLHSELNLSSLELGDSALYFCASSDTTLRDYNEQFFGPGTRLTVL.

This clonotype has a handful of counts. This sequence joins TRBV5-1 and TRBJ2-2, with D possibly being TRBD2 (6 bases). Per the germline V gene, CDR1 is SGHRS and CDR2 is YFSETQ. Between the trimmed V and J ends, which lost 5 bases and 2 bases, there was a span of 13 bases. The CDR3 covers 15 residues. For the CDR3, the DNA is TGCGCCAGCAGTAGACGGGAGTCAAACACCGGGGAGCTGTTTTTT. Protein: CASSRRESNTGELFF. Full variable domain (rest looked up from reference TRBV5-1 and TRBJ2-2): KAGVTQTPRYLIKTRGQQVTLSCSPISGHRSVSWYQQTPGQGLQFLFEYFSETQRNKGNFPGRFSGRQFSNSRSEMNVSTLELGDSALYLCASSRRESNTGELFFGEGSRLTVL.

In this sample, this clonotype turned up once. Here the CDR3 DNA reads TGTGCCAGCAGCCAAGGCCGGGGACGGGCAGATACGCAGTATTTT. As protein: CASSQGRGRADTQYF. The chain links TRBV27 to TRBJ2-3, with D perhaps matching TRBD1 or TRBD2 (5 bases each). The V and J ends lost 6 bases and 4 bases respectively, with 17 bases between them. This CDR3 has 15 amino acids. Germline V gene lookup returns CDR1 MNHEY and CDR2 SMNVEV (reference sequence).

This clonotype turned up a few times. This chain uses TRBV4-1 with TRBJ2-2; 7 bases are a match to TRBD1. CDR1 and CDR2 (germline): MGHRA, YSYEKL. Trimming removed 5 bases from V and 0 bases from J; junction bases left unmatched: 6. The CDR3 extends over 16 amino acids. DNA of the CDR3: TGCGCCAGCAGCTTTTGGACAGGAGCGAACACCGGGGAGCTGTTTTTT. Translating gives CASSFWTGANTGELFF.

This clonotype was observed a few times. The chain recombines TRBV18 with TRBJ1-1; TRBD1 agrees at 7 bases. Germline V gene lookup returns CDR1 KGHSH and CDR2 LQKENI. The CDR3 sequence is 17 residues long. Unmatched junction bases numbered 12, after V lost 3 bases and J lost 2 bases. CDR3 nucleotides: TGTGCCAGCTCACCTACGAATTGGGACAGACTCAACACTGAAGCTTTCTTT. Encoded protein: CASSPTNWDRLNTEAFF.